The sequence of this T cell receptor (beta chain) was determined in a study of OX40 agonist ivuxolimab in advanced cancers. Findings and limits, study-wide: CD4+ T cells averaged fewer expanded clones than CD8+ T cells. CD4+ and CD8+ blood T cells expanded clonally by week 6 at 0.1 to 3.0 mg/kg.

Trimming stripped 3 bases from V and 2 bases from J, with 13 bases between. The CDR3 contains 15 residues. CDR1 and CDR2 from the germline V gene are LNHNV and YYDKDF (reference sequence). Concerning this clone: Its antigen remains unidentified.

Only in-frame clones appear in the TCRdb table, and some are missing; sequencing was by immunoSEQ multiplex PCR. Of 20,000 or so clones in the sample, just over 85% were seen once. The V and J genes are TRBV15 and TRBJ1-1; D call uncertain. This sample comprised CD4+ or CD8+ T cells sorted from blood, obtained in a trial of the OX40 agonist ivuxolimab. The clonotype comes from an adult with an advanced solid tumor such as melanoma, head and neck, liver or kidney cancer. CDR3 protein: CATSSPETVNTEAFF. Here the CDR3 DNA reads TGTGCCACCAGCAGCCCTGAGACGGTTAACACTGAAGCTTTCTTT.